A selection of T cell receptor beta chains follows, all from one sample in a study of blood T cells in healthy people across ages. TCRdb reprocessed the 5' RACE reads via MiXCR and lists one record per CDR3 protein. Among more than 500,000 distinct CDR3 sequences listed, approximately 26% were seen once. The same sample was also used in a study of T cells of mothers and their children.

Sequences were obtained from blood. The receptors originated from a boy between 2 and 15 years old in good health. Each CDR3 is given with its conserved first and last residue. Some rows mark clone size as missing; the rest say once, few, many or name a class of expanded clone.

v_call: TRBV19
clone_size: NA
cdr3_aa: CASSVRLIQADGYTF

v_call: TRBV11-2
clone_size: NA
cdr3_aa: CASSLSGDYEQYF

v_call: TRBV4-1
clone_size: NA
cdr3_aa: CASSSETGYWTDTQYF

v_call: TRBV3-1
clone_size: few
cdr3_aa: CASSQRGYGYTF

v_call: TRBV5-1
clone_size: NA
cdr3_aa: CASSLQGRTTGELFF

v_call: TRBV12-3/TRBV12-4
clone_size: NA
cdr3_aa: CASGLQTAEQYF

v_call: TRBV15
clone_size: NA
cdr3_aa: CATSRGDRAHTGELFF

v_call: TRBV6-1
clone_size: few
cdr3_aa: CASMTGNYGYTF

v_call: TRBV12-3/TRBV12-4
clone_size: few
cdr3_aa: CASSLGPPPWTRTKMTQYF

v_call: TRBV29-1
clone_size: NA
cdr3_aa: CSVVGDRPYEQYF

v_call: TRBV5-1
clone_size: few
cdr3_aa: CASSLASGTANEKLFF

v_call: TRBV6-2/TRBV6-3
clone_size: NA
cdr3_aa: CASSYSLARAYEQYF

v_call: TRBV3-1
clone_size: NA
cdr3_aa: CASSQATTVASYEQYF

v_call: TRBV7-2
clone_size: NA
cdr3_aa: CASSLGGLGSTDTQYF

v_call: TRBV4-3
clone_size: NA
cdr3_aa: CASSQDMVADYNEQFF

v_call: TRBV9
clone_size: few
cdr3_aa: CASSNQGGVQFF

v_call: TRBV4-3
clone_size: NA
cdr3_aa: CASSQDPGENTEAFF

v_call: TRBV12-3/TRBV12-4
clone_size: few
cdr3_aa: CASTLRHPYGYTF

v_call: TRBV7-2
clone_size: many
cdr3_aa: CASSLGLLAGGEQETQYF

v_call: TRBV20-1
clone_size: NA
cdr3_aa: CSAREGWVRGCTF

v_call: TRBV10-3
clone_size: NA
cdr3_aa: CAISGGTGEETQYF

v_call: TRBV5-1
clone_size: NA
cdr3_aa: CASSLAGRPHNEQFF

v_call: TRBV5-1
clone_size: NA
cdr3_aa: CASSWSWREKLFF

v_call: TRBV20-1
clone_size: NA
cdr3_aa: CSATQPGQGWGYTF